These 21 T cell receptor beta chains came from one sample sequenced in a study of T cell changes during pregnancy in multiple sclerosis. The repertoire was sequenced with immunoSEQ multiplex PCR; TCRdb's copy has only in-frame clones and lacks some. The sample consists of around 55,000 clones, under 95% of them appearing once. Sequencing used CD8+ T cells from peripheral blood mononuclear cells, obtained in the third trimester of pregnancy. These receptors were obtained from a female donor with multiple sclerosis, enrolled in a pregnancy study.

This chain joins TRBV5-5 and TRBJ2-7; TRBD1 aligns across 10 bases. Per the germline V gene, CDR1 is SGHKS and CDR2 is YYEKEE (reference sequence). The J segment lost 4 bases and the V segment lost 6 bases, leaving 7 bases of the junction unmatched. The length of the CDR3 is 14 residues. In DNA, the CDR3 is TGTGCCAGCAACTCTGGACAGGGGGGTTACGAGCAGTACTTC. It encodes CASNSGQGGYEQYF. Supplemented by reference TRBV5-5 and TRBJ2-7, the full variable domain reads DAGVTQSPTHLIKTRGQQVTLRCSPISGHKSVSWYQQVLGQGPQFIFQYYEKEERGRGNFPDRFSARQFPNYSSELNVNALLLGDSALYLCASNSGQGGYEQYFGPGTRLTVT.

V usage is TRBV9 and J usage is TRBJ1-5, with D tentatively TRBD1 (5 bases). The CDR3 totals 14 residues. From germline, CDR1 is SGDLS and CDR2 YYNGEE. V lost 0 bases to trimming and J lost 6 bases, with 10 bases between them. CDR3 nucleotides: TGTGCCAGCAGCGTAGAGGGGTACGGTCAGCCCCAGCATTTT. Its protein product is CASSVEGYGQPQHF.

This sequence joins TRBV7-3 and TRBJ2-2; 9 positions agree with TRBD1. The CDR3 sequence is 18 residues long. CDR1 SGHTA and CDR2 FQGTGA come from the germline V gene. The V segment lost 0 bases and the J segment 4 bases; nucleotides outside the gene matches: 9. The DNA for the CDR3 is TGTGCCAGCAGCTTAACCCTATTACAGGGGGCGAGCACCGGGGAGCTGTTTTTT. Translated: CASSLTLLQGASTGELFF.

The gene calls are TRBV19 and TRBJ2-1, with 9 bases lining up with TRBD1. With 5 bases clipped from V and 8 bases from J, the junction kept 4 bases outside the gene matches. Germline CDR1 and CDR2: LNHDA and SQIVND (reference sequence). The CDR3 runs to 13 residues. CDR3 in amino acids: CASSWGQGYEQFF. Written as DNA, the CDR3 is TGTGCCAGTAGTTGGGGACAGGGATATGAGCAGTTCTTC.

V and J are TRBV5-6 and TRBJ1-1; D not resolved. Germline lookup yields CDR1 SGHDT and CDR2 YYEEEE. Trimming pared 0 bases from V and 6 bases from J, leaving 12 bases between. This CDR3 spans 14 amino acids. CDR3 protein: CASSLAFAVSEAFF. Written as DNA, the CDR3 is TGTGCCAGCAGCTTGGCTTTTGCGGTCTCTGAAGCTTTCTTT.

The chain employs TRBV9 and TRBJ2-3; 7 bases map to TRBD1. CDR1 SGDLS and CDR2 YYNGEE come from the germline V gene. This CDR3 is 16 amino acids long. Unmatched junction bases numbered 7, after V lost 1 base and J lost 2 bases. CDR3 coding DNA: TGTGCCAGCAGCGTAACCCCGGGACAGTCCACAGATACGCAGTATTTT. It translates to CASSVTPGQSTDTQYF. The entire variable domain, with the rest obtained from reference TRBV9 and TRBJ2-3, is as follows: DSGVTQTPKHLITATGQRVTLRCSPRSGDLSVYWYQQSLDQGLQFLIQYYNGEERAKGNILERFSAQQFPDLHSELNLSSLELGDSALYFCASSVTPGQSTDTQYFGPGTRLTVL.

The chain employs TRBV5-1 and TRBJ2-7; TRBD1 matches 7 bases. Germline V gives CDR1 SGHRS, CDR2 YFSETQ. V lost 3 bases and J lost 0; bases outside the gene matches: 0. This CDR3 spans 13 amino acids. CDR3 sequence (DNA): TGCGCCAGCAGCTGGGACAGCTCCTACGAGCAGTACTTC. It codes for CASSWDSSYEQYF.

The chain uses TRBV12-1 and TRBJ2-3; TRBD1, the table's D call, was not compared with the DNA. TRBV12-1 is described as a pseudogene. This CDR3 has 17 amino acids. The CDR3 sequence is CASSFEGLGANTDTQYF. DNA of the CDR3: TGTGCCAGCAGCTTTGAGGGTTTGGGGGCTAACACAGATACGCAGTATTTT.

V usage is TRBV21-1 and J usage is TRBJ1-1; the D call TRBD1 from the table was never checked on the DNA. TRBV21-1 is a pseudogene segment. This CDR3 is built from 17 residues. Written as DNA, the CDR3 is TGTGCCAGCAACTATTCTCATAGGACAGGGTGGAACACTGAAGCTTTCTTT. Protein sequence: CASNYSHRTGWNTEAFF.

This sequence joins TRBV28 and TRBJ2-2, with 8 bases lining up with TRBD1. CDR1 MDHEN and CDR2 SYDVKM come from the germline V gene. With 7 bases clipped from V and 6 bases from J, the junction kept 13 bases outside the gene matches. The CDR3 runs 16 residues. The CDR3 loop is CASTSPGQVGPGELFF. In DNA, the CDR3 is TGTGCCAGCACCTCCCCGGGACAGGTAGGTCCCGGGGAGCTGTTTTTT.

CDR3 in amino acids: CASSPGPNTGELFF. CDR3 DNA: TGTGCCAGCAGCCCAGGCCCGAACACCGGGGAGCTGTTTTTT. The chain is built from TRBV27 and TRBJ2-2, with D unclear. V was clipped by 6 bases and J by 0 bases, with 8 bases between them. The CDR3 loop spans 14 amino acids. Germline assignment: CDR1 MNHEY and CDR2 SMNVEV (reference sequence).

Here the CDR3 reads CASSVLKGGSGGGGYNEQFF. Here the CDR3 DNA reads TGTGCCAGCAGCGTACTCAAAGGGGGGTCGGGCGGGGGGGGCTACAATGAGCAGTTCTTC. V is TRBV9 and J is TRBJ2-1; 9 bases align to TRBD2. This CDR3 comprises 20 residues. Germline values: CDR1 SGDLS, CDR2 YYNGEE. V dropped 1 base and J dropped 3; count of bases not matched to a gene: 17.

The chain recombines TRBV7-2 with TRBJ1-1; the match to TRBD1 covers 9 bases. This CDR3 has 17 amino acids. In germline, CDR1 is SGHTA, CDR2 FQGNSA. The V and J ends lost 1 base and 1 base, in that order; junction bases with no gene match: 7. The CDR3 DNA sequence: TGTGCCAGCAGCTTAGGACACAGGGGGCCGTCGAACACTGAAGCTTTCTTT. Translation: CASSLGHRGPSNTEAFF.

This chain uses TRBV19 with TRBJ1-4; 12 bases match TRBD1. CDR3 length equals 17 residues. Germline V lookup: CDR1 LNHDA, CDR2 SQIVND (reference sequence). V lost 4 bases, J lost 7 bases, and 10 bases stayed unmatched. The CDR3 spells CASSTPGQGAASEKLFF. CDR3 sequence (DNA): TGTGCCAGTAGTACCCCGGGACAGGGGGCCGCAAGTGAAAAACTGTTTTTT.

The rearrangement uses TRBV7-6 and TRBJ2-2; 10 bases agree with TRBD1. Trimming took 2 bases from V and 6 from J; bases not matched to a gene: 6. CDR1 and CDR2 from the germline V gene are SGHVS and FNYEAQ. CDR3 length equals 16 residues. CDR3 sequence reads: CASSLWTGGSSGELFF. The CDR3 DNA is TGTGCCAGCAGCTTATGGACAGGGGGTTCGTCCGGGGAGCTGTTTTTT. Using reference TRBV7-6 and TRBJ2-2 for the parts outside the CDR3, the full variable domain is GAGVSQSPRYKVTKRGQDVALRCDPISGHVSLYWYRQALGQGPEFLTYFNYEAQQDKSGLPNDRFSAERPEGSISTLTIQRTEQRDSAMYRCASSLWTGGSSGELFFGEGSRLTVL.

The chain employs TRBV4-1 and TRBJ2-5, with TRBD2 matching 8 bases. Germline V gives CDR1 MGHRA, CDR2 YSYEKL. This CDR3 has 15 residues. V dropped 0 bases and J dropped 5; count of bases not matched to a gene: 5. CDR3 sequence: CASSQELRGGETQYF. CDR3 nucleotide sequence: TGCGCCAGCAGCCAAGAACTCCGGGGGGGGGAGACCCAGTACTTC.

This clone appeared once. This chain uses TRBV4-1 with TRBJ2-1, with TRBD2 matching over 14 bases. Germline V gives CDR1 MGHRA, CDR2 YSYEKL. The CDR3 sequence is 16 residues long. V trimming: 3 bases; J trimming: 9 bases; junction bases outside the gene matches: 7. The CDR3 is CASSHLSGTSGSEQFF. The CDR3 coding sequence is TGCGCCAGCAGCCATCTATCCGGGACTAGCGGGAGTGAGCAGTTCTTC.

The chain recombines TRBV30 with TRBJ1-1; D is possibly TRBD1 (5 bases). Trimming cost V 5 bases and J 1 base, with 17 bases left between them. This CDR3 region has 15 residues. The germline V gene encodes CDR1 GTSNPN and CDR2 SVGIG (reference sequence). CDR3 sequence: CAWGGSGRSNTEAFF. The CDR3 region has the DNA TGTGCCTGGGGGGGGTCGGGCCGATCGAACACTGAAGCTTTCTTT.

The V call is TRBV7-2, the J call TRBJ2-3; the match to TRBD2 covers 7 bases. After removal of 1 base from V and 2 bases from J, the junction contained 12 bases not matched to a gene. From germline, CDR1 is SGHTA and CDR2 FQGNSA. CDR3 length: 18 residues. CDR3 loop: CASSLVLGGSWDTDTQYF. Here the CDR3 DNA reads TGTGCCAGCAGCTTAGTCCTTGGCGGGAGTTGGGACACAGATACGCAGTATTTT.

The V gene is TRBV5-4, the J gene TRBJ1-3, with 7 bases aligning to TRBD1. Germline trimming cut 8 bases from V and 0 bases from J; bases unmatched to any gene: 8. Germline V gene lookup returns CDR1 SGHNT and CDR2 YYREEE (reference sequence). The CDR3 has 15 amino acids. Here the CDR3 DNA reads TGTGCCAGTACCCACAGGGGAGGCTCTGGAAACACCATATATTTT. Amino acid sequence: CASTHRGGSGNTIYF.

The gene calls are TRBV10-3 and TRBJ2-1; 13 nucleotides align to TRBD2. The CDR3 spans 17 residues. Germline loops: CDR1 ENHRY, CDR2 SYGVKD. Germline trimming cut 10 bases from V and 8 bases from J; bases unmatched to any gene: 17. The CDR3 DNA reads as TGTGCCACCCGATCGGGTCGGACTAGCGGGAGAAACGATGAGCAGTTCTTC. This codes for CATRSGRTSGRNDEQFF.